This is a list of T cell receptor beta chains from one sample in a study of CD8+ T cells in alopecia areata. Clones were read by immunoSEQ multiplex PCR, and TCRdb kept only the in-frame ones, dropping some. The sample lists about 180,000 clones; roughly 60% were seen once. This specimen was CD4+ T cells sorted from blood, taken at week 0. All receptors come from a human donor with alopecia areata. Each CDR3 is given with its conserved first and last residue. A D gene is named only where the DNA matches it firmly. Clone sizes are given selectively: once, few, many, or a class where the clone is expanded.

d_call	v_call	cdr3_length	clone_size	j_call	cdr3_nt	cdr3_aa
TRBD1	TRBV27	18	-	TRBJ1-2	TGTGCCAGCAGTGCAACAGGGGACTTCTTTATGGAGGACTATGGCTACACCTTC	CASSATGDFFMEDYGYTF
TRBD1	TRBV5-1	15	few	TRBJ2-1	TGCGCCAGCTCGCGAACGGGACAGGGTCCTGATGAGCAGTTCTTC	CASSRTGQGPDEQFF
-	TRBV30	13	-	TRBJ2-5	TGTGCCTGGAGTAGGAGTAGCGAGGAGACCCAGTACTTC	CAWSRSSEETQYF
-	TRBV28	15	-	TRBJ2-1	TGTGCCAGCAGTTTATCTGGCACCGCACGCGGTGAGCAGTTCTTC	CASSLSGTARGEQFF
-	TRBV2	14	-	TRBJ2-5	TGTGCCAGCAAGACCCAGGGCAACCAAGAGACCCAGTACTTC	CASKTQGNQETQYF
TRBD2	TRBV11-3	17	-	TRBJ2-1	TGTGCCAGCAGCCAGCGGGGGAGCCTAAACTCCTACAATGAGCAGTTCTTC	CASSQRGSLNSYNEQFF
-	TRBV6-5	12	-	TRBJ1-6	TGTGCCAGCAGTTACAAGTTCTCACCCCTCCACTTT	CASSYKFSPLHF
TRBD2	TRBV27	15	-	TRBJ2-3	TGTGCCAGCAGTATTTACGGCGGGAGGACAGATACGCAGTATTTT	CASSIYGGRTDTQYF
TRBD1	TRBV4-3	14	-	TRBJ2-1	TGCGCCAGCAGCCCGGACAGGGGGCGCGATGAGCAGTTCTTC	CASSPDRGRDEQFF
TRBD1	TRBV29-1	13	few	TRBJ1-2	TGCAGCGTCGGGACAGCGATTAACTATGGCTACACCTTC	CSVGTAINYGYTF